These T cell receptor beta chains were read from a single sample in a study of shared clonotypes between healthy human individuals. TCRdb's copy holds only in-frame clones and misses some; the assay was immunoSEQ multiplex PCR. The table shows some 2,100,000 clones, with nearly 97% occurring only once. Sequenced input: naive CD4+ T cells sorted from blood. These receptor sequences come from a man aged 18 to 35 in good health. The CDR3 runs from the conserved cysteine through the conserved F or W. The D gene is left open where the match is weak. Clone size, where shown, is once, few, many, or a class for clones that have expanded.

j_gene,abundance,d_gene,v_gene,CDR3aa,CDR3nt
TRBJ2-7,.,.,TRBV2,CASRVEDEQYF,TGTGCCAGCAGGGTTGAGGACGAGCAGTACTTC
TRBJ1-1,.,TRBD1,TRBV5-1,CASSGQGGNTEAFF,TGCGCCAGCTCCGGACAGGGGGGGAACACTGAAGCTTTCTTT
TRBJ2-1,.,TRBD2,TRBV6-1,CASRPGGVGNEQFF,TGTGCCAGCCGACCGGGGGGGGTTGGCAATGAGCAGTTCTTC
TRBJ1-2,.,.,TRBV28,CASSFGGSGGYTF,TGTGCCAGCAGTTTCGGAGGATCGGGTGGCTACACCTTC
TRBJ1-6,.,.,TRBV6-5,CASSTTAGSNSPLHF,TGTGCCAGCAGTACAACGGCCGGGAGTAATTCACCCCTCCACTTT
TRBJ2-7,.,.,TRBV6-6,CASSYSRRVTYEQYF,TGTGCCAGCAGTTACTCGCGGAGGGTAACCTACGAGCAGTACTTC
TRBJ2-7,once,TRBD2,TRBV4-1,CASSLRLAPTYEQYF,TGCGCCAGCAGCTTACGACTAGCGCCGACCTACGAGCAGTACTTC
TRBJ1-5,.,TRBD1,TRBV6-1,CASSEIMSGGMNNQPQHF,TGTGCCAGCAGTGAAATTATGTCAGGGGGCATGAACAATCAGCCCCAGCATTTT
TRBJ2-3,.,TRBD2,TRBV7-9,CASSLVVLAGADTQYF,TGTGCCAGCAGCTTAGTCGTGCTAGCGGGAGCAGATACGCAGTATTTT
TRBJ2-7,.,TRBD2,TRBV6-1,CASSGRLAGGTYEQYF,TGTGCCAGCAGTGGCCGACTAGCGGGGGGGACCTACGAGCAGTACTTC
TRBJ1-6,.,.,TRBV19,CASTLNPWESSPLHF,TGTGCCAGTACCCTCAATCCATGGGAAAGTTCACCCCTCCACTTT
TRBJ1-6,.,.,TRBV18,CASSQSGIDSPLHF,TGTGCCAGCTCACAATCAGGGATCGACTCACCCCTCCACTTT
TRBJ1-5,.,.,TRBV18,CASSLLFSDQPQHF,TGTGCCAGCTCACTTCTTTTCTCTGATCAGCCCCAGCATTTT
TRBJ2-2,.,TRBD2,TRBV9,CASKLSGDANTGELFF,TGTGCCAGCAAACTTAGCGGGGACGCGAACACCGGGGAGCTGTTTTTT
TRBJ2-3,.,TRBD1,TRBV29-1,CSVVTGSGGTDTQYF,TGCAGCGTTGTGACAGGGAGTGGGGGCACAGATACGCAGTATTTT
TRBJ1-3,.,.,TRBV5-8,CASSYLGTIYF,TGTGCCAGCAGCTACCTCGGCACCATATATTTT
TRBJ1-5,.,TRBD1,TRBV2,CASRGTGFSNQPQHF,TGTGCCAGCAGAGGGACAGGGTTTAGCAATCAGCCCCAGCATTTT
TRBJ1-2,.,TRBD1,TRBV6-6,CASSAGGDYGYTF,TGTGCCAGCAGTGCAGGGGGCGACTATGGCTACACCTTC
TRBJ2-5,.,TRBD2,TRBV30,CAWSGFAGAKTQYF,TGTGCCTGGAGCGGCTTCGCGGGAGCCAAGACCCAGTACTTC
TRBJ2-7,.,.,TRBV11-2,CASSVGGAYEQYF,TGTGCCAGCAGCGTGGGGGGCGCGTACGAGCAGTACTTC
TRBJ2-1,once,.,TRBV10-3,CAISESKRAGYNEQFF,TGTGCCATCAGTGAGTCAAAGAGGGCCGGCTACAATGAGCAGTTCTTC
TRBJ1-1,once,TRBD1,TRBV29-1,CSVQGLMNTEAFF,TGCAGTGTACAGGGGCTTATGAACACTGAAGCTTTCTTT